This T cell receptor (beta chain) was sequenced during a study of T cells in localized non-small cell lung cancer. Findings and caveats of the study: Adjacent lung exhibited a median of approximately 59 among the 100 most abundant tumor clones. Uninvolved adjacent lung had higher T cell clonality than tumor and all other tissues. Elevated blood T cell density was associated with longer overall survival.

The data were produced by immunoSEQ multiplex PCR, yet TCRdb's version contains in-frame clones alone and is incomplete. The sample carries around 31,000 clones, roughly 94% recorded once. Germline CDR1 and CDR2: MNHEY and SMNVEV (reference sequence). This CDR3 is 12 amino acids long. Between the trimmed V and J ends, which lost 1 base and 7 bases, there was a span of 2 bases. Turning to this clone: Its antigen is currently unknown.

The sequences come from peripheral blood, collected before any cancer treatment. The rearrangement joins TRBV27 to TRBJ1-6; D gene unclear. The source is a woman aged 35 to 75 with stage I lung adenocarcinoma. CDR3 amino acids: CASSLLNSPLHF. CDR3 DNA: TGTGCCAGCAGTTTATTAAATTCACCCCTCCACTTT.